This T cell receptor beta chain was observed in a study of blood T cell repertoires in COVID-19. Background on the study: Some COVID-19 samples were acute and others convalescent; all came from the United States, Italy and Spain. PBMCs, B-cell-depleted T cells, or T cells were the source of the cDNA or gDNA that made up the material.

J was trimmed by 2 bases and V by 5 bases; bases with no gene match: 9. The CDR3 runs 16 residues. Germline CDR1 is LNHDA and CDR2 is SQIVND (reference sequence). As processed by the authors: Nucleated cell number was recorded as an estimate derived from reference gene primer amplification. The data were produced by immunoSEQ multiplex PCR, yet TCRdb's version contains in-frame clones alone and is incomplete. The V and J calls and clone size come from that table; D and trimming were worked out from the DNA. Altogether some 280,000 clones are present, 70% to 90% being singletons, with the ten largest covering about 3%.

This chain uses TRBV19 with TRBJ1-2; 9 nucleotides line up with TRBD1. Sequencing input: peripheral blood. The sequence was collected from a woman in her twenties or thirties with active or convalescent COVID-19. In DNA form, the CDR3 reads TGTGCCAGTAGTGGTTCCGGGACAGGGTCGAACTATGGCTACACCTTC. Amino acids: CASSGSGTGSNYGYTF.